The 11 T cell receptor beta chains below all came from one sample that was sequenced in a study of cytomegalovirus exposure and HLA in healthy donors. PCR employed 60 Vbeta and 13 Jbeta primers. The table came from immunoSEQ multiplex PCR; TCRdb's copy has only in-frame clones and leaves some out. The data contain 140,000 to 150,000 clones, 60% to 80% of them singletons. Material: PBMCs. Every receptor here comes from a woman younger than 45 in good health and CMV-seronegative.

This CDR3 reads CASSGDRRGTEAFF. CDR3 in DNA: TGTGCCAGCAGTGGGGACAGAAGGGGCACTGAAGCTTTCTTT. The gene calls are TRBV5-6 and TRBJ1-1, with TRBD1 matching 7 bases. Trimming took 5 bases from V and 4 from J; bases not matched to a gene: 8. CDR1 is SGHDT, CDR2 YYEEEE, per germline. CDR3 size: 14 residues.

The V gene is TRBV7-2, the J gene TRBJ2-7; the match to TRBD1 covers 8 bases. The V and J ends lost 1 base and 4 bases, in that order; junction bases with no gene match: 3. The CDR3 sequence is 14 residues long. Germline V CDR1 and CDR2: SGHTA, FQGNSA. The CDR3 DNA sequence: TGTGCCAGCAGCTTAGGTTACAGGGGGTACGAGCAGTACTTC. This sequence encodes CASSLGYRGYEQYF.

The CDR3 DNA sequence: TGTGCCAGTACTGACAGGGGTCAGCCCCAGCATTTT. It is translated as CASTDRGQPQHF. J is TRBJ1-5 and V is TRBV19; 8 bases line up with TRBD1. The CDR3 consists of 12 residues. Germline-derived CDR1 and CDR2 are LNHDA and SQIVND (reference sequence). J lost 6 bases, V lost 7 bases, and 2 bases had no gene match.

V and J are TRBV5-5 and TRBJ1-1; 10 nucleotides match TRBD1. Per germline, CDR1 SGHKS and CDR2 YYEKEE (reference sequence). CDR3 size: 16 residues. J lost 2 bases, V lost 4 bases, and 8 bases had no gene match. The DNA of the CDR3 is TGTGCCAGCAGCAATAGACAGGGGGCTCCAAACACTGAAGCTTTCTTT. This sequence encodes CASSNRQGAPNTEAFF.

This chain links TRBV25-1 with TRBJ2-7; 10 bases line up with TRBD1. The CDR3 sequence is 13 residues long. V trimming: 4 bases; J trimming: 3 bases; junction bases outside the gene matches: 0. The germline V gene encodes CDR1 MGHDK and CDR2 SYGVNS. This CDR3 is CASSGDRGYEQYF. CDR3 nucleotide sequence: TGTGCCAGCAGTGGGGACAGGGGCTACGAGCAGTACTTC.

The chain links TRBV2 to TRBJ1-5; 7 bases align to TRBD1. V was pared by 6 bases and J by 7 bases, with 9 bases of the junction left unmatched. This CDR3 has 14 residues. Germline V gene data show CDR1 as SNHLY and CDR2 as FYNNEI. CDR3 coding DNA: TGTGCCAGCAGGACAAACAGGGGTGCCCAGCCCCAGCATTTT. Residues: CASRTNRGAQPQHF. The entire variable domain, with the rest obtained from reference TRBV2 and TRBJ1-5, is as follows: EPEVTQTPSHQVTQMGQEVILRCVPISNHLYFYWYRQILGQKVEFLVSFYNNEISEKSEIFDDQFSVERPDGSNFTLKIRSTKLEDSAMYFCASRTNRGAQPQHFGDGTRLSIL.

The chain has TRBV5-1 and TRBJ2-7; possibly TRBD2 for D (5 bases). Germline V gene lookup returns CDR1 SGHRS and CDR2 YFSETQ. The CDR3 runs 13 residues. Deletions cut 4 bases from V and 2 bases from J, with 10 bases between. CDR3 in DNA: TGCGCCAGCAGCCCGGACGGGACCTACGAGCAGTACTTC. This gives the protein CASSPDGTYEQYF.

This clone was counted only a few times. V usage is TRBV19 and J usage is TRBJ2-6; TRBD1 matches 11 bases. J gave up 4 bases and V 5 bases, and 7 bases lay outside the gene matches. The CDR3 has 17 amino acids. CDR1 is LNHDA and CDR2 is SQIVND in the germline V gene (reference sequence). CDR3 protein: CASSHGQGASGANVLTF. The CDR3 coding sequence is TGTGCCAGTAGTCACGGACAGGGGGCTTCGGGGGCCAACGTCCTGACTTTC.

The chain couples TRBV5-6 to TRBJ1-6; 9 positions match TRBD1. Per the germline V gene, CDR1 is SGHDT and CDR2 is YYEEEE. The CDR3 extends over 14 amino acids. V was clipped by 5 bases and J by 8 bases; unmatched bases: 5. The CDR3 sequence: CASSNGQGHSPLHF. CDR3 DNA: TGTGCCAGCAGTAACGGACAGGGGCATTCACCCCTCCACTTT.

This clone was counted once. The rearrangement joins TRBV18 to TRBJ1-4; 11 bases match TRBD1. The V gene end was trimmed by 4 bases and the J gene end by 4 bases; junction bases not matched to a gene: 8. The germline CDR1 and CDR2 sequences are KGHSH and LQKENI. This CDR3 region has 17 residues. DNA for the CDR3: TGTGCCAGCTCACGGGACAGGGGGACCCGGGGTAATGAAAAACTGTTTTTT. This encodes CASSRDRGTRGNEKLFF.

The rearrangement links TRBV29-1 to TRBJ2-2; 10 positions agree with TRBD2. CDR1 and CDR2 (germline): SQVTM, ANQGSEA. The junction had 8 bases not matched to a gene; V was cut back by 6 bases and J by 7 bases. The CDR3 is made up of 14 amino acids. DNA of the CDR3: TGCAGCGTGACTAGCGGGTCGGCTGGCGGGGAGCTGTTTTTT. As protein: CSVTSGSAGGELFF.